Shown below are 17 T cell receptor beta chains from a single sample sequenced in a study of regulatory T cells in long-lasting Graves disease. The time point was: newly diagnosed GD, antithyroid drugs for less than 3 months. PBMCs provided the RNA from which the TCR library was made. The authors built TCR beta libraries using iRepertoire HTBI primers and Arm-PCR of CDR3 regions. TCRdb ran MiXCR on the multiplex PCR reads and lists one entry per CDR3 protein. This sample has about 620,000 distinct CDR3 sequences, with roughly 15% found just once. This sample was shared with a second study, whose subject was T cells in Graves' hyperthyroidism and ophthalmopathy.

This sample comprised peripheral blood mononuclear cells (PBMCs), obtained at new diagnosis, from a patient treated with antithyroid drugs. These receptors all come from a woman in her twenties or thirties with Graves disease.

About this clonotype: This may be a read error, as it is one base from a much larger clone. This chain joins TRBV7-8 and TRBJ2-1; 7 nucleotides match TRBD2. Germline V gene lookup returns CDR1 SGHVS and CDR2 FQNEAQ. The CDR3 length is 16 residues. The CDR3 is CASSNTGRGFLNEQLF. The CDR3 DNA follows: TGTGCCAGCAGCAACACTGGGAGGGGTTTCCTAAATGAGCAGCTCTTC.

This chain joins TRBV2 and TRBJ1-6; TRBD1 is a possible D gene (5 bases). Per germline, CDR1 SNHLY and CDR2 FYNNEI. The CDR3 totals 17 residues. Trimming pared 7 bases from V and 0 bases from J, leaving 16 bases between. DNA for the CDR3: TGTGCCAGCACTTACGGAGGGGTTAGCTCCTATAATTCACCCCTCCACTTT. This gives the protein CASTYGGVSSYNSPLHF. The variable domain in full, completed from reference TRBV2 and TRBJ1-6, reads EPEVTQTPSHQVTQMGQEVILRCVPISNHLYFYWYRQILGQKVEFLVSFYNNEISEKSEIFDDQFSVERPDGSNFTLKIRSTKLEDSAMYFCASTYGGVSSYNSPLHFGNGTRLTVT.

The chain recombines TRBV28 with TRBJ1-5; perhaps TRBD1 as D (5 bases). CDR1 and CDR2 (germline): MDHEN, SYDVKM. CDR3 length equals 16 residues. Deletions cut 8 bases from V and 8 bases from J, with 25 bases between. Here the CDR3 reads CASSTSGRQSGEPQHF. CDR3 sequence (DNA): TGTGCCAGCTCGACGAGCGGGAGACAGTCCGGTGAGCCCCAGCATTTT.

This clonotype has at least ten counts. The V gene is TRBV10-3, the J gene TRBJ1-1; TRBD1 matches at 8 bases. Germline-derived CDR1 and CDR2 are ENHRY and SYGVKD. The CDR3 sequence is 15 residues long. Trimming cost V 6 bases and J 0 bases; bases outside gene matches: 6. CDR3 sequence: CAIRETGDLNTEAFF. CDR3 bases: TGTGCCATCAGAGAGACAGGGGATCTGAACACTGAAGCTTTCTTT.

Many counts were recorded for this clonotype. The gene calls are TRBV2 and TRBJ2-5; D unresolved. The CDR3 is 14 amino acids. CDR1 SNHLY and CDR2 FYNNEI come from the germline V gene. The V end lost 6 bases, the J end lost 2 bases, and 13 bases lay between the germline ends. The CDR3 is CASRRAGVQETQYF. The CDR3 DNA sequence: TGTGCCAGCAGAAGGGCAGGCGTACAAGAGACCCAGTACTTC.

This rearrangement joins TRBV18 to TRBJ2-7, with TRBD2 matching over 9 bases. V was clipped by 2 bases and J by 5 bases; unmatched bases: 7. The CDR3 length is 15 residues. CDR1 is KGHSH, CDR2 LQKENI, per germline. The CDR3 region has the DNA TGTGCCAGCTCACCAAAAGGGCTAGCGGGAAACGAGCAGTACTTC. Translation: CASSPKGLAGNEQYF.

This clonotype was counted ten times or more. The CDR3 DNA is TGTGCCATCAGTTCGGGACAAGAGGCTGAAGCTTTCTTT. It encodes CAISSGQEAEAFF. The chain couples TRBV10-3 to TRBJ1-1, with a weak D call TRBD1 (6 bases). The germline V gene has CDR1 ENHRY and CDR2 SYGVKD. V dropped 5 bases and J dropped 6 bases, with 13 bases sitting between them. This CDR3 region has 13 residues.

V is TRBV10-3 and J is TRBJ2-5, with a possible D match to TRBD1 (6 bases). CDR3 length: 13 amino acids. Looked up from germline, CDR1 is ENHRY and CDR2 is SYGVKD. Deletions cut 7 bases from V and 1 base from J, with 10 bases between. The CDR3 region has the DNA TGTGCCATCACCGGGACAAGCCAAGAGACCCAGTACTTC. Its translation is CAITGTSQETQYF.

This clonotype was observed at least ten times. For the CDR3, the DNA is TGTGCCAGCAGTGAAGCGCTTAGTGATCTCCTCACTAGCACAGATACGCAGTATTTT. It is translated as CASSEALSDLLTSTDTQYF. The chain recombines TRBV6-1 with TRBJ2-3; D gene unclear. The V end lost 0 bases, the J end lost 0 bases, and 19 bases lay between the germline ends. Germline CDR1 reads MNHNS; CDR2 reads SASEGT. CDR3 length: 19 residues.

With respect to this clonotype: This could be a read error, since a much larger clone is one nucleotide away. This rearrangement joins TRBV28 to TRBJ2-1; D is uncertain. Trimming removed 6 bases from V and 7 bases from J, with 16 bases in between. The V gene's germline CDR1 is MDHEN and CDR2 SYDVKM. This CDR3 spans 14 amino acids. In DNA, the CDR3 is TGTGCCAGCAGGCGACCGGCAGGCCTTAATGAGCAGTTCTTC. Translation gives CASRRPAGLNEQFF.

There are many counts of this clonotype. The V gene is TRBV6-1, the J gene TRBJ1-1; D might be TRBD1 (6 bases). Per the germline V gene, CDR1 is MNHNS and CDR2 is SASEGT. Trimming took 8 bases from V and 7 from J, leaving 17 bases between them. This CDR3 region has 13 residues. CDR3 region: CASGTFGQLEAFF. CDR3 sequence (DNA): TGTGCCAGCGGAACCTTCGGACAGCTTGAAGCTTTCTTT.

This clonotype was detected ten times or more. The V gene is TRBV10-1, the J gene TRBJ1-1; D is perhaps TRBD1 (6 bases). CDR3 size: 15 residues. The V gene lost 3 bases and the J gene lost 1 base, with 12 bases spanning the gap. Looked up from germline, CDR1 is WNHNN and CDR2 is SYGVQD (reference sequence). CDR3 loop: CASSDSGAPNTEAFF. CDR3 nucleotides: TGCGCCAGCAGTGATTCGGGGGCCCCGAACACTGAAGCTTTCTTT.

To note about this clonotype: A much larger clone lies a single base off, so this may be a read error. This chain links TRBV24-1 with TRBJ2-5, with 8 nucleotides matching TRBD2. Per the germline V gene, CDR1 is KGHDR and CDR2 is SFDVKD. The CDR3 runs to 16 residues. CDR3 in amino acids: CATSDTRGGLKETQHF. The CDR3 DNA reads as TGTGCCACCAGTGATACCCGGGGGGGGCTAAAAGAGACCCAGCACTTC.

This clonotype was counted once. This rearrangement joins TRBV27 to TRBJ2-2, with D hard to call. Trimming took 9 bases from V and 8 from J, leaving 22 bases between them. This CDR3 comprises 15 residues. Germline assignment: CDR1 MNHEY and CDR2 SMNVEV (reference sequence). The CDR3 region is CASNPQRSPRGELFF. The CDR3 DNA sequence: TGTGCCAGTAACCCCCAGCGCTCCCCTCGGGGGGAGCTGTTTTTT.

In its sample, this clonotype was seen a few times. The chain recombines TRBV20-1 with TRBJ2-7; TRBD1 matches 7 bases. The CDR3 is 12 residues long. Trimming removed 3 bases from V and 3 bases from J; junction bases left unmatched: 2. Germline V lookup: CDR1 DFQATT, CDR2 SNEGSKA (reference sequence). The CDR3 coding sequence is TGCAGTGCTAGGAGACAGGGCTACGAGCAGTACTTC. Its protein is CSARRQGYEQYF.

The chain carries TRBV6-2 or TRBV6-3 and TRBJ2-3; D uncertain. This CDR3 contains 13 residues. With 5 bases removed from V and 4 bases from J, the gap between germline ends came to 10 bases. Germline lookup yields CDR1 MNHEY and CDR2 SVGEGT. The CDR3 DNA is TGTGCCAGCAGTGGGGTTAGGGCAGATACGCAGTATTTT. This sequence encodes CASSGVRADTQYF.

This clonotype was seen ten or more times. The chain is built from TRBV11-2 and TRBJ2-5; D unclear. V was pared by 5 bases and J by 9 bases, with 10 bases between. CDR1 is SGHAT, CDR2 FQNNGV, per germline. The CDR3 has 11 residues. The CDR3 is CASSPLTAQYF. DNA of the CDR3: TGTGCCAGCAGCCCCCTTACAGCCCAGTACTTC.